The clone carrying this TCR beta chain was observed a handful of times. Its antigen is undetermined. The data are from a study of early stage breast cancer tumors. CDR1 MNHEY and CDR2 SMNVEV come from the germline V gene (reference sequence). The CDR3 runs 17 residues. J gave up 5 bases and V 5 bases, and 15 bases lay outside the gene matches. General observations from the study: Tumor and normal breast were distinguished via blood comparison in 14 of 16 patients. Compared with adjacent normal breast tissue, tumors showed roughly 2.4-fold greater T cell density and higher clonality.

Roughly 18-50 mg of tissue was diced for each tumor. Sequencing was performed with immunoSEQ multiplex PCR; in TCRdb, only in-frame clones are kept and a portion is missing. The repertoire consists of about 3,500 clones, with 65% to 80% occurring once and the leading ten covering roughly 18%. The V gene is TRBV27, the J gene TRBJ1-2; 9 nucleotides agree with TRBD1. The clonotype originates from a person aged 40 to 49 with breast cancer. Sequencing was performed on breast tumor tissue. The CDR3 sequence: CASSGSAPGQGLYGYTF. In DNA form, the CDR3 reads TGTGCCAGCAGTGGATCCGCCCCGGGACAGGGTTTGTATGGCTACACCTTC.